Included here is one T cell receptor beta chain sequence, with context. Its antigen is unidentified. Trimming removed 5 bases from V and 5 bases from J, with 12 bases in between. Germline loops: CDR1 LNHNV, CDR2 YYDKDF (reference sequence). The CDR3 consists of 13 residues. It was with a sample-barcoded 5' primer and a J-beta primer mix that a second PCR of roughly 7 to 12 cycles was run. Each cDNA molecule carried a tag from a template-switch adaptor that contained 12 random nucleotides. CDR3-containing paired-end reads numbered at least 2.5 million in each sample. Using its own MiXCR run on the 5' RACE reads, TCRdb lists one record per CDR3 protein. The sample carries almost 800,000 distinct CDR3 sequences, 58% recorded once. This entry comes from a study of blood T cells in healthy people across ages. The overall study: About one barcoded beta molecule per two T cells was the capture yield of template switching.

Whole-study findings and limits: Researchers said unsorted PBMCs prevented a conclusive naive versus antigen-experienced comparison.

The TCR originated in a man aged 25-45 years in good health. This rearrangement joins TRBV15 to TRBJ2-5; a weak D match, TRBD1 (6 bases). Sample: blood. The CDR3 nucleotides read TGTGCCACCAGCCCCAGGGGAGTCGAGACCCAGTACTTC. This sequence encodes CATSPRGVETQYF.